The 10 T cell receptor beta chains in this list originate from one sample, sequenced in a study of response to subunit inactivated influenza vaccine. TCRdb recomputed calls from the RT-PCR reads with MiXCR, one row per CDR3 protein. The sample holds around 480,000 distinct CDR3 sequences, approximately 17% seen once. The material sequenced was CD4+ T cells sorted from PBMCs, taken less than 30 months after vaccination. These receptors were obtained from a man in his fifties or sixties who received an inactivated influenza vaccine.

The chain combines TRBV7-9 with TRBJ1-4; D remains unclear. CDR3 length equals 12 residues. Germline lookup yields CDR1 SEHNR and CDR2 FQNEAQ (reference sequence). Trimming took 4 bases from V and 7 from J, leaving 7 bases between them. The CDR3: CASSSTVEKLFF. CDR3 DNA sequence: TGTGCCAGCAGCTCGACGGTTGAAAAACTGTTTTTT.

This clonotype has a count of ten or more. The chain carries TRBV20-1 and TRBJ1-5; D uncertain. Germline V gene lookup returns CDR1 DFQATT and CDR2 SNEGSKA (reference sequence). The CDR3 runs to 12 residues. The V and J ends lost 8 bases and 7 bases respectively, with 15 bases between them. CDR3 loop: CSSDPLGQPQHF. As DNA, the CDR3 is TGCAGTTCGGACCCCTTAGGGCAGCCCCAGCATTTT.

The chain employs TRBV7-3 and TRBJ2-1; 7 nucleotides agree with TRBD2. The J segment lost 0 bases and the V segment lost 4 bases, leaving 6 bases of the junction unmatched. Germline loops: CDR1 SGHTA, CDR2 FQGTGA. This CDR3 has 16 amino acids. DNA for the CDR3: TGTGCCAGCAGCTCTGCCCGACTAGCCTCCTACAATGAGCAGTTCTTC. Protein product: CASSSARLASYNEQFF.

This sequence joins TRBV4-1 and TRBJ1-3, with D possibly TRBD1 on 6 matching bases. V lost 0 bases, J lost 0 bases, and 24 bases lay in between. Germline CDR1 MGHRA, CDR2 YSYEKL. The CDR3 consists of 21 residues. The DNA of the CDR3 is TGCGCCAGCAGCCAAGAAAGAGGGACCAACAGGGTATTCCACTCTGGAAACACCATATATTTT. This sequence encodes CASSQERGTNRVFHSGNTIYF.

This clonotype turned up a few times. The rearrangement joins TRBV2 to TRBJ1-1, with D hard to call. Trimming removed 6 bases from V and 3 bases from J, with 11 bases in between. The germline V gene encodes CDR1 SNHLY and CDR2 FYNNEI. CDR3 length: 13 amino acids. This CDR3 is CASSALRDTEAFF. The CDR3 DNA sequence: TGTGCCAGCAGCGCACTCCGCGACACTGAAGCTTTCTTT.

Only a few counts were recorded for this clonotype. The chain joins TRBV7-9 to TRBJ2-1; 7 nucleotides align to TRBD2. This CDR3 is 15 amino acids long. Germline V CDR1 and CDR2: SEHNR, FQNEAQ (reference sequence). V lost 5 bases, J lost 9 bases, and 13 bases stayed unmatched. CDR3 sequence reads: CASSPMAGDSGEQFF. The CDR3 nucleotides are TGTGCCAGCAGCCCGATGGCGGGGGATTCGGGTGAGCAGTTCTTC.

V usage is TRBV2 and J usage is TRBJ2-4, with D possibly matching TRBD2 (6 bases). This CDR3 spans 14 amino acids. Per the germline V gene, CDR1 is SNHLY and CDR2 is FYNNEI. Trimming took off 4 bases at V and 5 bases at J, with 12 bases between the two ends. Here the CDR3 DNA reads TGTGCCAGCAGTGCGGCGCGGGGACAAAACATTCAGTACTTC. It yields the protein CASSAARGQNIQYF.

The chain recombines TRBV20-1 with TRBJ1-4; D uncertain. Germline assignment: CDR1 DFQATT and CDR2 SNEGSKA (reference sequence). This CDR3 spans 11 amino acids. V was clipped by 5 bases and J by 0 bases, with 1 base between them. The chain's CDR3 is CSAATNEKLFF. CDR3 DNA sequence: TGCAGTGCTGCAACTAATGAAAAACTGTTTTTT.

The table lists this clonotype with many counts. The rearrangement joins TRBV29-1 to TRBJ2-1; possibly TRBD1 for D (5 bases). Trimming pared 6 bases from V and 3 bases from J, leaving 9 bases between. In germline, CDR1 is SQVTM, CDR2 ANQGSEA. The CDR3 spans 12 residues. CDR3: CSVQGNYNEQFF. The DNA of the CDR3 is TGCAGCGTGCAGGGCAACTACAATGAGCAGTTCTTC.

This chain connects TRBV12-3 or TRBV12-4 to TRBJ2-2; 10 nucleotides match TRBD2. There are 12 residues in the CDR3. V lost 11 bases, J lost 6 bases, and 3 bases stayed unmatched. The CDR3 sequence: CAGGLAPGELFF. For the CDR3, the DNA is TGTGCCGGGGGACTAGCGCCCGGGGAGCTGTTTTTT.